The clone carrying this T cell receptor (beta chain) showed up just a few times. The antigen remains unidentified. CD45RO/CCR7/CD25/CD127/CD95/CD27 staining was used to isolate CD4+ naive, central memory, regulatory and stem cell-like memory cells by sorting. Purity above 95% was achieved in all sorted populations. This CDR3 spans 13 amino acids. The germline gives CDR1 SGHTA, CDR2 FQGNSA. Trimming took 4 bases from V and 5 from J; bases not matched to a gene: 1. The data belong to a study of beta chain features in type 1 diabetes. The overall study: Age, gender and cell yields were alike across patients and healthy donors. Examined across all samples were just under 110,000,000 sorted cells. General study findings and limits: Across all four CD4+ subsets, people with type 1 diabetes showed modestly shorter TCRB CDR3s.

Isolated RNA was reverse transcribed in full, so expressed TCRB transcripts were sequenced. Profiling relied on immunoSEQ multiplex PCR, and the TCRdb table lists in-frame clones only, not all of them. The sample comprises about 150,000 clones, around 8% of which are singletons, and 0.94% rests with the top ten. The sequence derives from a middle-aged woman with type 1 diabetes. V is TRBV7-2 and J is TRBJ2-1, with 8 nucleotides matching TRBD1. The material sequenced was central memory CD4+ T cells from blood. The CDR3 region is CASSWDRNNEQFF. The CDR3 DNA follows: TGTGCCAGCAGCTGGGACAGGAACAATGAGCAGTTCTTC.